These 3 T cell receptor beta chains originate from one sample sequenced in a study of STAT5B mutations in CD4+ large granular lymphocyte leukemia. Measured with immunoSEQ multiplex PCR; TCRdb has only the in-frame clones, and not every one. The table lists roughly 21,000 clones, 75% of them singletons. Sequencing was performed on CD4+ T cells from blood buffy coats. Source of these receptors: a human donor in good health.

DNA for the CDR3: TGTGCCTGGAGTCAGACAGGGGAGGCTTTCTTT. It codes for CAWSQTGEAFF. The chain links TRBV30 to TRBJ1-1; TRBD1 matches 8 bases. Looked up from germline, CDR1 is GTSNPN and CDR2 is SVGIG (reference sequence). The junction had 4 bases not matched to a gene; V was cut back by 2 bases and J by 11 bases. The CDR3 is 11 residues long. The full variable domain, rest sourced from reference TRBV30 and TRBJ1-1, is SQTIHQWPATLVQPVGSPLSLECTVEGTSNPNLYWYRQAAGRGLQLLFYSVGIGQISSEVPQNLSASRPQDRQFILSSKKLLLSDSGFYLCAWSQTGEAFFGQGTRLTVV.

The J gene is TRBJ1-6, the V gene TRBV7-9; D unresolved. The CDR3 spans 15 residues. Trimming cost V 7 bases and J 0 bases, with 10 bases left between them. Germline CDR1 and CDR2: SEHNR and FQNEAQ (reference sequence). This CDR3 reads CASNGVGSYNSPLHF. The CDR3 bases are TGTGCCAGCAACGGAGTGGGCTCCTATAATTCACCCCTCCACTTT.

This clone appeared a few times. This rearrangement joins TRBV6-1 to TRBJ1-1, with TRBD1 matching 9 bases. The V segment lost 8 bases and the J segment 3 bases; nucleotides outside the gene matches: 7. The V gene's germline CDR1 is MNHNS and CDR2 SASEGT. The CDR3 is 14 residues long. CDR3 DNA sequence: TGTGCCAGCCTTCCGAGGACAGGGGACACTGAAGCTTTCTTT. Translating gives CASLPRTGDTEAFF.